Listed here are 14 T cell receptor beta chains from one sample, sequenced in a study of blood T cell repertoires in COVID-19. Method: immunoSEQ multiplex PCR; TCRdb's copy keeps in-frame clones and lacks some. The table has about 220,000 clones, about 80% seen once. The sequencing sample was made of peripheral blood. Receptor source: a woman in her 30s who had recovered from COVID-19.

This CDR3 is CASSLGAGFRSPLHF. For the CDR3, the DNA is TGTGCCAGCAGTTTAGGGGCAGGGTTTCGGTCACCCCTCCACTTT. This chain joins TRBV28 and TRBJ1-6, with D perhaps TRBD1 (5 bases). The germline V and J ends were trimmed by 2 bases and 10 bases, with 15 bases remaining between them. This CDR3 spans 15 amino acids. The germline gives CDR1 MDHEN, CDR2 SYDVKM.

V gene TRBV5-4 combines with J gene TRBJ2-7; TRBD2 matches 9 bases. The germline V gene encodes CDR1 SGHNT and CDR2 YYREEE (reference sequence). The CDR3 contains 15 residues. The trim removed 4 bases at V and 6 bases at J, leaving 11 bases unmatched. The CDR3 region has the DNA TGTGCCAGCAGCAAACTTAGCGGGAGCTTTGTCGAGCAGTACTTC. This translates into CASSKLSGSFVEQYF.

This clone was recorded once. V usage is TRBV27 and J usage is TRBJ2-7; D is perhaps TRBD1 (6 bases). The V gene's germline CDR1 is MNHEY and CDR2 SMNVEV (reference sequence). This CDR3 has 16 residues. Trimming cost V 0 bases and J 0 bases, with 12 bases left between them. DNA for the CDR3: TGTGCCAGCAGTTTATCACAGGGAGTTCCCTCCTACGAGCAGTACTTC. Its protein product is CASSLSQGVPSYEQYF.

V and J are TRBV11-2 and TRBJ2-3, with TRBD1 matching over 7 bases. This CDR3 is 14 amino acids long. The ends lost 1 base at V and 6 bases at J; junction bases unmatched: 4. CDR1 and CDR2 from the germline V gene are SGHAT and FQNNGV. CDR3 sequence (DNA): TGTGCCAGCAGCTTAGGACAGGGAGAGGATACGCAGTATTTT. Its translation: CASSLGQGEDTQYF.

This clone has a handful of counts. The chain carries TRBV27 and TRBJ2-7; 9 bases are a match to TRBD2. The germline V gene encodes CDR1 MNHEY and CDR2 SMNVEV (reference sequence). After removal of 6 bases from V and 5 bases from J, the junction contained 14 bases not matched to a gene. CDR3 length: 16 amino acids. The CDR3 coding sequence is TGTGCCAGCAGGATTCGATTAGCGGGAGTCGGAGACGAGCAGTACTTC. Its protein is CASRIRLAGVGDEQYF.

The chain employs TRBV29-1 and TRBJ1-1, with a weak D call TRBD1 (5 bases). V gave up 5 bases and J gave up 0 bases, with 13 bases separating them. This CDR3 has 14 amino acids. In germline, CDR1 is SQVTM, CDR2 ANQGSEA. For the CDR3, the DNA is TGCAGCGTTTTCGGGGGTGTAATGAACACTGAAGCTTTCTTT. This gives the protein CSVFGGVMNTEAFF.

This sequence joins TRBV24-1 and TRBJ1-2; no firm D call. CDR3 length: 15 amino acids. Germline CDR1 is KGHDR and CDR2 is SFDVKD. V lost 4 bases and J lost 3, with 14 bases in between. CDR3 nucleotide sequence: TGTGCCACCAGTGAATCAGGCCGGGAGCACTATGGCTACACCTTC. Translating it yields CATSESGREHYGYTF.

V and J are TRBV9 and TRBJ2-4; perhaps TRBD1 as D (7 bases). CDR3 length: 16 residues. V shed 4 bases and J shed 7 bases, with 21 bases lying between them. Germline CDR1 and CDR2: SGDLS and YYNGEE. CDR3 amino acids: CASSQEGQGGRNIQYF. DNA of the CDR3: TGTGCCAGCAGCCAGGAGGGGCAGGGGGGAAGGAACATTCAGTACTTC.

V is TRBV30 and J is TRBJ2-3; 10 nucleotides line up with TRBD2. CDR1 and CDR2 from the germline V gene are GTSNPN and SVGIG (reference sequence). Trimming at V came to 3 bases and at J to 6 bases, leaving 6 bases not matched to a gene. This CDR3 has 14 amino acids. Here the CDR3 DNA reads TGTGCCTGGAGGGGGAGCGGGAGGGCCGATACGCAGTATTTT. Its protein is CAWRGSGRADTQYF.

The chain recombines TRBV10-3 with TRBJ2-6, with a tentative D call TRBD2 (7 bases). CDR3 size: 16 residues. V lost 7 bases to trimming and J lost 1 base, with 14 bases between them. CDR1 ENHRY and CDR2 SYGVKD come from the germline V gene. The CDR3 DNA reads as TGTGCCATCACCGCAGGGGAGGGGTCTGGGGCCAACGTCCTGACTTTC. Translation gives CAITAGEGSGANVLTF.

This clone has only one observation. V is TRBV27 and J is TRBJ2-1; 7 bases are shared with TRBD2. After removal of 4 bases from V and 5 bases from J, the junction contained 2 bases not matched to a gene. Germline lookup yields CDR1 MNHEY and CDR2 SMNVEV (reference sequence). This CDR3 has 13 residues. CDR3 protein: CASSSGGDNEQFF. CDR3 nucleotide sequence: TGTGCCAGCAGTTCTGGGGGGGACAATGAGCAGTTCTTC.

This rearrangement joins TRBV27 to TRBJ1-5; D perhaps matches TRBD1 (5 bases). V lost 6 bases and J 1 base, leaving 13 bases between the germline ends. CDR3 length: 15 amino acids. In germline, CDR1 is MNHEY, CDR2 SMNVEV (reference sequence). CDR3 coding DNA: TGTGCCAGCAGGGGGCGAGGTTCGAGCAATCAGCCCCAGCATTTT. Protein sequence: CASRGRGSSNQPQHF.

The chain links TRBV19 to TRBJ1-5; D is unresolved. Trimming left V 3 bases short and J 0 bases short, with 12 bases between. Germline lookup yields CDR1 LNHDA and CDR2 SQIVND (reference sequence). This CDR3 has 16 amino acids. CDR3 nucleotide sequence: TGTGCCAGTAGTATTCCAGGATCGAATAGCAATCAGCCCCAGCATTTT. This translates into CASSIPGSNSNQPQHF.

This chain uses TRBV5-1 with TRBJ2-5, with 8 bases matching TRBD2. The CDR3 sequence is 16 residues long. Losses at the gene ends were 0 bases for V and 2 bases for J; bases not matched to a gene: 6. Germline-derived CDR1 and CDR2 are SGHRS and YFSETQ. CDR3 DNA: TGCGCCAGCAGCTTGGCCGTTAGCGGGATACAAGAGACCCAGTACTTC. This sequence encodes CASSLAVSGIQETQYF.